These 31 T cell receptor beta chains share one sample of origin, sequenced in a study of shared clonotypes between healthy human individuals. Clones were read by immunoSEQ multiplex PCR, and TCRdb kept only the in-frame ones, dropping some. The sample holds roughly 700,000 clones; 74% are singletons and the top ten take 1.5% to 2%. The sequenced sample was memory CD4+ T cells sorted from blood. As to subset: CD45RA-negative fraction. These receptors were collected from a woman aged 30 to 39 in good health.

The genes are TRBV7-9 and TRBJ2-4; D might be TRBD2 (6 bases). The CDR3 extends over 13 amino acids. Germline V gene sequence: CDR1 SEHNR, CDR2 FQNEAQ (reference sequence). Trimming pared 2 bases from V and 10 bases from J, leaving 12 bases between. The CDR3 reads CASSLRRGEIQYF. CDR3 DNA: TGTGCCAGCAGCTTACGGAGGGGCGAGATTCAGTACTTC. Supplemented by reference TRBV7-9 and TRBJ2-4, the full variable domain reads DTGVSQNPRHKITKRGQNVTFRCDPISEHNRLYWYRQTLGQGPEFLTYFQNEAQLEKSRLLSDRFSAERPKGSFSTLEIQRTEQGDSAMYLCASSLRRGEIQYFGAGTRLSVL.

This clone was seen more than once but under ten times. This chain links TRBV11-2 with TRBJ2-2, with D possibly being TRBD1 (6 bases). Germline V CDR1 and CDR2: SGHAT, FQNNGV. The CDR3 is made up of 15 amino acids. V was clipped by 1 base and J by 3 bases, with 9 bases between them. The CDR3 sequence is CASSLVRGYTGELFF. The CDR3 DNA sequence: TGTGCCAGCAGCTTAGTTAGGGGGTACACCGGGGAGCTGTTTTTT.

There are a few counts of this clone. This chain uses TRBV28 with TRBJ1-5; 7 bases are a match to TRBD1. CDR3 length equals 15 residues. V lost 6 bases to trimming and J lost 4 bases; unmatched junction nucleotides: 9. Germline CDR1 is MDHEN and CDR2 is SYDVKM. The CDR3 here is CASRQQGQNNQPQHF. DNA of the CDR3: TGTGCCAGCAGACAGCAGGGACAGAATAATCAGCCCCAGCATTTT.

The CDR3 reads CASSLVLDGYEQYF. The CDR3 DNA follows: TGCGCCAGCAGCTTGGTACTAGACGGGTACGAGCAGTACTTC. V gene TRBV5-1 combines with J gene TRBJ2-7; weak D call: TRBD2 (5 bases). CDR3 size: 14 residues. In germline, CDR1 is SGHRS, CDR2 YFSETQ. V was shortened by 0 bases and J by 4 bases, with 11 bases between the two germline ends.

V and J are TRBV28 and TRBJ2-7; possibly TRBD2 for D (6 bases). This CDR3 has 14 residues. Germline values: CDR1 MDHEN, CDR2 SYDVKM. V gave up 0 bases and J gave up 3 bases, with 9 bases separating them. CDR3 in amino acids: CASSLWASDYEQYF. The CDR3 DNA is TGTGCCAGCAGTTTATGGGCTAGCGACTACGAGCAGTACTTC.

This clone was seen a single time. The rearrangement uses TRBV2 and TRBJ1-2; D gene unclear. The CDR3 contains 12 residues. Trimming shortened V by 5 bases and J by 4 bases, and 8 bases separated the two germline ends. Looked up from germline, CDR1 is SNHLY and CDR2 is FYNNEI. This CDR3 is CASSRALYGYTF. The CDR3 nucleotides read TGTGCCAGCAGTCGGGCCCTCTATGGCTACACCTTC.

This rearrangement joins TRBV27 to TRBJ2-1; 14 nucleotides match TRBD2. In germline, CDR1 is MNHEY, CDR2 SMNVEV (reference sequence). This CDR3 region has 17 residues. The trim removed 6 bases at V and 8 bases at J, leaving 12 bases unmatched. This chain's CDR3 is CASRSYPATSGRDEQFF. The CDR3 nucleotides are TGTGCCAGCAGATCCTACCCGGCGACTAGCGGGAGGGATGAGCAGTTCTTC.

The chain recombines TRBV28 with TRBJ2-2; the D gene is possibly TRBD2 (6 bases). This CDR3 has 15 residues. V was cut by 9 bases and J by 5 bases, with 19 bases left in between. CDR1 is MDHEN, CDR2 SYDVKM, per germline. CDR3 region: CASNLSGPRTGELFF. CDR3 DNA: TGTGCCAGTAATCTTAGCGGCCCTCGGACCGGGGAGCTGTTTTTT.

J is TRBJ1-5 and V is TRBV27; the D gene is possibly TRBD1 (5 bases). Germline CDR1 reads MNHEY; CDR2 reads SMNVEV (reference sequence). This CDR3 has 14 residues. Between the trimmed V and J ends, which lost 5 bases and 7 bases, there was a span of 15 bases. The CDR3 here is CASSPGGRRQPQHF. The CDR3 bases are TGTGCCAGCAGTCCGGGGGGGAGGAGGCAGCCCCAGCATTTT.

The chain is built from TRBV4-1 and TRBJ2-2; TRBD2 matches 9 bases. The V gene's germline CDR1 is MGHRA and CDR2 YSYEKL. The trim removed 1 base at V and 5 bases at J, leaving 5 bases unmatched. The CDR3 extends over 16 amino acids. The CDR3 is CASSQALAGRTGELFF. The CDR3 DNA sequence: TGCGCCAGCAGCCAAGCCCTAGCGGGACGAACCGGGGAGCTGTTTTTT.

The chain links TRBV4-1 to TRBJ2-7; D gene ambiguous. V was pared by 2 bases and J by 3 bases, with 8 bases between. Germline CDR1 MGHRA, CDR2 YSYEKL. The CDR3 has 13 residues. CDR3 region: CASSQLGIYEQYF. The CDR3 nucleotides read TGCGCCAGCAGCCAATTAGGCATCTACGAGCAGTACTTC.

A single count supports this clone. J is TRBJ2-5 and V is TRBV28; the D gene is possibly TRBD1 (6 bases). V was shortened by 1 base and J by 3 bases, with 12 bases between the two germline ends. This CDR3 is 15 amino acids long. CDR1 MDHEN and CDR2 SYDVKM come from the germline V gene. CDR3 protein: CASSLLGAGEETQYF. For the CDR3, the DNA is TGTGCCAGCAGTTTATTGGGGGCAGGAGAAGAGACCCAGTACTTC.

As DNA, the CDR3 is TGCGCCAGCAGCTGGGACAGGGATGAGACCCAGTACTTC. This translates into CASSWDRDETQYF. The rearrangement uses TRBV5-1 and TRBJ2-5; 9 bases match TRBD1. The J segment lost 5 bases and the V segment lost 3 bases, leaving 2 bases of the junction unmatched. This CDR3 comprises 13 residues. Germline CDR1 and CDR2: SGHRS and YFSETQ.

The chain uses TRBV29-1 and TRBJ2-1; D unresolved. The CDR3 has 13 residues. CDR1 is SQVTM and CDR2 is ANQGSEA in the germline V gene. V was cut by 4 bases and J by 0 bases, with 7 bases left in between. CDR3 region: CSVGDFSYNEQFF. The CDR3 DNA reads TGCAGCGTTGGAGATTTCTCCTACAATGAGCAGTTCTTC.

V is TRBV6-5 and J is TRBJ2-7, with 11 bases fitting TRBD2. V lost 6 bases and J lost 1; bases outside the gene matches: 5. This CDR3 region has 15 residues. Germline V lookup: CDR1 MNHEY, CDR2 SVGAGI. The CDR3: CASSDSSGGSYEQYF. In DNA form, the CDR3 reads TGTGCCAGCAGCGACTCTAGCGGGGGGTCCTACGAGCAGTACTTC.

V usage is TRBV7-2 and J usage is TRBJ2-7; TRBD1 matches 7 bases. Unmatched junction bases numbered 8, after V lost 5 bases and J lost 1 base. The germline V gene encodes CDR1 SGHTA and CDR2 FQGNSA. This CDR3 has 15 amino acids. The CDR3 loop is CASSEGASGSYEQYF. The CDR3 DNA follows: TGTGCCAGCAGCGAGGGGGCCAGCGGATCCTACGAGCAGTACTTC.

The chain employs TRBV7-2 and TRBJ1-5; TRBD1 matches at 12 bases. V dropped 5 bases and J dropped 7; count of bases not matched to a gene: 3. This CDR3 region has 14 residues. Germline V gives CDR1 SGHTA, CDR2 FQGNSA. The CDR3 region is CASSGTGGSQPQHF. In nucleotides, the CDR3 is TGTGCCAGCAGCGGGACAGGGGGCAGCCAGCCCCAGCATTTT. The complete variable domain, with remaining parts taken from reference TRBV7-2 and TRBJ1-5, reads GAGVSQSPSNKVTEKGKDVELRCDPISGHTALYWYRQSLGQGLEFLIYFQGNSAPDKSGLPSDRFSAERTGGSVSTLTIQRTQQEDSAVYLCASSGTGGSQPQHFGDGTRLSIL.

This CDR3 is CASSEEGQGLAGGQGFF. The CDR3 DNA is TGTGCCAGCAGTGAGGAGGGACAGGGACTAGCGGGAGGGCAGGGATTCTTC. This rearrangement joins TRBV2 to TRBJ2-1, with 16 bases aligning to TRBD2. The CDR3 is 17 amino acids. Germline V gives CDR1 SNHLY, CDR2 FYNNEI. Unmatched junction bases numbered 15, after V lost 3 bases and J lost 16 bases. The full variable domain, with the rest looked up from reference TRBV2 and TRBJ2-1, is EPEVTQTPSHQVTQMGQEVILRCVPISNHLYFYWYRQILGQKVEFLVSFYNNEISEKSEIFDDQFSVERPDGSNFTLKIRSTKLEDSAMYFCASSEEGQGLAGGQGFFGPGTRLTVL.

This clone was recorded once. Other nucleotide sequences in the sample specify the same CDR3. CDR3 sequence (DNA): TGTGCCAGCAGGAGGTACAATGAGCAGTTCTTC. The encoded protein is CASRRYNEQFF. The chain joins TRBV28 to TRBJ2-1; D gene uncertain. V gave up 6 bases and J gave up 4 bases, with 4 bases separating them. The CDR3 runs 11 residues. CDR1 MDHEN and CDR2 SYDVKM come from the germline V gene. The full variable domain, in which reference TRBV28 and TRBJ2-1 provide the parts outside the CDR3, is DVKVTQSSRYLVKRTGEKVFLECVQDMDHENMFWYRQDPGLGLRLIYFSYDVKMKEKGDIPEGYSVSREKKERFSLILESASTNQTSMYLCASRRYNEQFFGPGTRLTVL.

The gene calls are TRBV11-2 and TRBJ2-1; TRBD2 matches 10 bases. The V segment lost 5 bases and the J segment 9 bases; nucleotides outside the gene matches: 10. Germline V CDR1 and CDR2: SGHAT, FQNNGV. There are 15 residues in the CDR3. CDR3 DNA sequence: TGTGCCAGCAGCCGAAGCGGGAGGGCCGGGACTGAGCAGTTCTTC. It encodes CASSRSGRAGTEQFF.

This chain uses TRBV6-5 with TRBJ2-7; the D gene is possibly TRBD1 (6 bases). Trimming pared 5 bases from V and 3 bases from J, leaving 17 bases between. Per the germline V gene, CDR1 is MNHEY and CDR2 is SVGAGI. The CDR3 length is 15 residues. CDR3 residues: CASSNNRDTVYEQYF. Written as DNA, the CDR3 is TGTGCCAGCAGTAACAACAGGGACACAGTCTACGAGCAGTACTTC.

The CDR3 DNA reads as TGCGCCAGCAGCCAAGAGTACCGGACAGTGAGAGACAATGAGCAGTTCTTC. The encoded protein is CASSQEYRTVRDNEQFF. The chain uses TRBV4-1 and TRBJ2-1, with a tentative D call TRBD1 (6 bases). V was shortened by 0 bases and J by 5 bases, with 17 bases between the two germline ends. CDR1 and CDR2 (germline): MGHRA, YSYEKL. CDR3 size: 17 residues.

V is TRBV7-9 and J is TRBJ2-2; maybe TRBD2 (5 bases). CDR1 is SEHNR, CDR2 FQNEAQ, per germline (reference sequence). V was shortened by 2 bases and J by 6 bases, with 7 bases between the two germline ends. This CDR3 is built from 13 residues. CDR3: CASSLSGAGELFF. CDR3 bases: TGTGCCAGCAGCTTATCCGGGGCCGGGGAGCTGTTTTTT. The full variable domain, in which reference TRBV7-9 and TRBJ2-2 provide the parts outside the CDR3, is DTGVSQNPRHKITKRGQNVTFRCDPISEHNRLYWYRQTLGQGPEFLTYFQNEAQLEKSRLLSDRFSAERPKGSFSTLEIQRTEQGDSAMYLCASSLSGAGELFFGEGSRLTVL.

The V and J genes are TRBV28 and TRBJ2-7; perhaps D is TRBD1 or TRBD2 (5 bases each). CDR1 MDHEN and CDR2 SYDVKM come from the germline V gene. This CDR3 comprises 13 residues. V lost 6 bases to trimming and J lost 3 bases, with 12 bases between them. CDR3 DNA: TGTGCCAGCAGGGTCGGGACGGTCTACGAGCAGTACTTC. It translates to CASRVGTVYEQYF.

CDR3 residues: CASSLAVGGYEQYF. DNA for the CDR3: TGTGCCAGCAGCTTAGCGGTAGGGGGCTACGAGCAGTACTTC. The V gene is TRBV7-6, the J gene TRBJ2-7; TRBD1 is a possible D gene (6 bases). This CDR3 is 14 amino acids long. V was shortened by 0 bases and J by 3 bases, with 9 bases between the two germline ends. Germline V gene lookup returns CDR1 SGHVS and CDR2 FNYEAQ.

V gene TRBV19 combines with J gene TRBJ2-7; D remains ambiguous. Germline loops: CDR1 LNHDA, CDR2 SQIVND (reference sequence). Trimming pared 5 bases from V and 1 base from J, leaving 9 bases between. This CDR3 has 13 residues. CDR3 nucleotides: TGTGCCAGTAGTTCGAGTGAATCCTACGAGCAGTACTTC. Encoded protein: CASSSSESYEQYF.

This chain joins TRBV29-1 and TRBJ1-1; 10 nucleotides agree with TRBD1. The J segment lost 3 bases and the V segment lost 5 bases, leaving 6 bases of the junction unmatched. The CDR3 is 14 amino acids. Germline V CDR1 and CDR2: SQVTM, ANQGSEA. The CDR3: CSVQVGQGDTEAFF. The DNA for the CDR3 is TGCAGCGTTCAGGTCGGACAGGGGGACACTGAAGCTTTCTTT.

CDR3 bases: TGTGCCAGCAGCCCCCCCAGGGGACAGGGAACAGATACGCAGTATTTT. Translation: CASSPPRGQGTDTQYF. V gene TRBV7-9 combines with J gene TRBJ2-3, with 9 bases identical to TRBD1. Germline lookup yields CDR1 SEHNR and CDR2 FQNEAQ (reference sequence). The J segment lost 3 bases and the V segment lost 5 bases, leaving 9 bases of the junction unmatched. This CDR3 contains 16 residues.

This clone has only one observation. The chain carries TRBV5-1 and TRBJ2-3; maybe TRBD2 (6 bases). Trimming pared 0 bases from V and 5 bases from J, leaving 19 bases between. Germline V gene data show CDR1 as SGHRS and CDR2 as YFSETQ. This CDR3 region has 17 residues. CDR3 sequence reads: CASSLVVGGAFGDTQYF. In DNA, the CDR3 is TGCGCCAGCAGCTTGGTTGTTGGCGGGGCATTTGGAGATACGCAGTATTTT.

The rearrangement links TRBV6-1 to TRBJ2-7; the D is unclear. Germline V CDR1 and CDR2: MNHNS, SASEGT. V lost 0 bases and J lost 4, with 13 bases in between. The CDR3 is 15 amino acids. CDR3 in DNA: TGTGCCAGCAGTGAAGCAGGGCCAGGAATTTACGAGCAGTACTTC. It yields the protein CASSEAGPGIYEQYF.

V gene TRBV6-5 combines with J gene TRBJ2-5; 12 bases are a match to TRBD1. The CDR3 length is 15 residues. With V trimmed by 6 bases and J by 4 bases, 6 bases remained unmatched. The germline CDR1 and CDR2 sequences are MNHEY and SVGAGI. The CDR3 DNA follows: TGTGCCAGCAGGGGGGACAGGGGGCTCGGAGAGACCCAGTACTTC. Protein sequence: CASRGDRGLGETQYF.